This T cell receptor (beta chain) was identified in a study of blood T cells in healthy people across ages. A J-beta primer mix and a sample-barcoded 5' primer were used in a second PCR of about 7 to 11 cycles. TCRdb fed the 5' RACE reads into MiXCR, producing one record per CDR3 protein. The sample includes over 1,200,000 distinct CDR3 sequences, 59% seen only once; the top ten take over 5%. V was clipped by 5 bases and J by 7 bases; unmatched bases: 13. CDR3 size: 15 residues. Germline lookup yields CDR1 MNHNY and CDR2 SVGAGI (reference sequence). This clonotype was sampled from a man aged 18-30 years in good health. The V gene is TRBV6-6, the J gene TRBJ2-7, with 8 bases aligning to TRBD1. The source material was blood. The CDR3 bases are TGTGCCAGCAGTAACCCGGGACAGGTCTACAATGAGCAGTACTTC. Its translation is CASSNPGQVYNEQYF.